These 27 T cell receptor beta chains share one sample of origin, sequenced in a study of blood T cell repertoires in COVID-19 (dated by TCRdb to the early 2020s). Library creation used the immunoSEQ multiplex PCR assay. The clones in this table, taken by TCRdb from immuneACCESS, are in-frame only. Not every clone is retained; where verified, under half of the shortfall comes from an unresolved V gene, and the cause of the rest is unknown. The sample records more than 250,000 clones, about four fifths of which are singletons. Around 5% of the sample comes from the top ten. Sequencing was performed on PBMCs or T cells enriched from blood (not recorded which). The receptors were sampled from a man aged 40-50 years who had been exposed to COVID-19.

For the CDR3, the DNA is TGTGCCAGCAGTCCTACGAATGAGCAGTTCTTC. This encodes CASSPTNEQFF. This sequence joins TRBV2 and TRBJ2-1; D uncertain. The CDR3 sequence is 11 residues long. Germline CDR1 is SNHLY and CDR2 is FYNNEI. The V end was cut by 5 bases, the J end by 7 bases, with 6 bases between.

Here the CDR3 DNA reads TGTGCCAGCAGCTTAAGTGACAGGGGCGGTAATTCACCCCTCCACTTT. Translating it yields CASSLSDRGGNSPLHF. The chain uses TRBV7-6 and TRBJ1-6, with 8 nucleotides matching TRBD1. CDR3 length equals 16 residues. Germline CDR1 SGHVS, CDR2 FNYEAQ. After removal of 2 bases from V and 6 bases from J, the junction contained 6 bases not matched to a gene.

The chain uses TRBV30 and TRBJ2-5, with a weak D call TRBD2 (6 bases). The V gene's germline CDR1 is GTSNPN and CDR2 SVGIG (reference sequence). The CDR3 has 15 residues. Trimming left V 5 bases short and J 2 bases short, with 18 bases between. CDR3 in amino acids: CAWGWDFPKQETQYF. CDR3 in DNA: TGTGCCTGGGGATGGGACTTCCCAAAACAAGAGACCCAGTACTTC.

Ten or more counts support this clone. V usage is TRBV3-1 (or the pseudogene TRBV3-2) and J usage is TRBJ2-3; D is unclear. The V gene's germline CDR1 is LGHDT and CDR2 YNNKEL (reference sequence). V was clipped by 0 bases and J by 2 bases, with 6 bases between them. The CDR3 covers 14 residues. The CDR3 DNA follows: TGTGCCAGCAGCCAAGATCCCTACACAGATACGCAGTATTTT. This gives the protein CASSQDPYTDTQYF.

This clone showed up just once. The genes are TRBV18 and TRBJ2-7, with TRBD1 matching 7 bases. This CDR3 is built from 15 residues. CDR1 is KGHSH and CDR2 is LQKENI in the germline V gene. J lost 6 bases, V lost 6 bases, and 14 bases had no gene match. The chain's CDR3 is CASSPSGTVNPEQYF. DNA of the CDR3: TGTGCCAGCTCCCCGTCCGGGACAGTAAATCCCGAGCAGTACTTC.

The rearrangement uses TRBV4-2 and TRBJ2-7, with TRBD2 matching 7 bases. CDR1 and CDR2 (germline): LGHNA, YNFKEQ. Germline trimming cut 2 bases from V and 1 base from J; bases unmatched to any gene: 8. CDR3 size: 16 residues. The CDR3 here is CASSQPSGTLSYEQYF. The CDR3 region has the DNA TGTGCCAGCAGCCAACCGAGCGGGACTCTTTCCTACGAGCAGTACTTC.

The chain has TRBV19 and TRBJ2-1, with D possibly matching TRBD2 (6 bases). Germline V lookup: CDR1 LNHDA, CDR2 SQIVND (reference sequence). The CDR3 contains 14 residues. Trimming removed 6 bases from V and 9 bases from J, with 18 bases in between. The CDR3 DNA reads as TGTGCCAGTAGGCCTGGGGGGATTAACGGTGAGCAGTTCTTC. This gives the protein CASRPGGINGEQFF.

The V and J genes are TRBV3-1 (or the pseudogene TRBV3-2) and TRBJ1-2, with TRBD1 matching over 10 bases. The germline CDR1 and CDR2 sequences are LGHDT and YNNKEL (reference sequence). With V trimmed by 4 bases and J by 5 bases, 1 base remained unmatched. The CDR3 runs to 13 residues. The CDR3 DNA reads TGTGCCAGCAGCCCGGGACAGGGGTATGGCTACACCTTC. Protein sequence: CASSPGQGYGYTF.

The gene calls are TRBV3-1 (or the pseudogene TRBV3-2) and TRBJ2-3; the D is unclear. The CDR3 is 12 amino acids. Germline values: CDR1 LGHDT, CDR2 YNNKEL (reference sequence). V was shortened by 2 bases and J by 5 bases, with 5 bases between the two germline ends. CDR3 residues: CASSQQKDTQYF. CDR3 sequence (DNA): TGTGCCAGCAGCCAACAGAAAGATACGCAGTATTTT.

Only a few counts were recorded for this clone. The V gene is TRBV6-5, the J gene TRBJ2-2, with D possibly TRBD1 on 5 matching bases. V was pared by 6 bases and J by 3 bases, with 11 bases between. This CDR3 comprises 14 residues. The germline CDR1 and CDR2 sequences are MNHEY and SVGAGI. CDR3 region: CASSDRLYTGELFF. The CDR3 region has the DNA TGTGCCAGCAGCGACAGATTGTACACCGGGGAGCTGTTTTTT.

The chain has TRBV21-1 and TRBJ1-1; TRBD1, as called in the table, went unchecked against the DNA. TRBV21-1 is a documented pseudogene. The CDR3 sequence is 18 residues long. The CDR3 DNA reads TGTGCCAGCAGCGCGGCCCACCGGGACATAAAAATGAACACTGAAGCTTTCTTT. Translating gives CASSAAHRDIKMNTEAFF.

This chain links TRBV4-2 with TRBJ2-7; 13 bases map to TRBD2. Germline CDR1 LGHNA, CDR2 YNFKEQ. V trimming: 2 bases; J trimming: 7 bases; junction bases outside the gene matches: 23. The CDR3 is 21 amino acids. The CDR3 here is CASSQPLTSGRKARTTREQYF. In nucleotides, the CDR3 is TGTGCCAGCAGCCAACCATTGACTAGCGGGAGGAAGGCCCGTACTACTAGGGAGCAGTACTTC.

This chain connects TRBV6-2 or TRBV6-3 to TRBJ2-7; 8 bases align to TRBD2. There are 14 residues in the CDR3. Germline CDR1 reads MNHEY; CDR2 reads SVGEGT. V lost 5 bases and J lost 3; bases outside the gene matches: 6. The CDR3 nucleotides are TGTGCCAGCAGTGACTACGGGGGGGTCTACGAGCAGTACTTC. This encodes CASSDYGGVYEQYF.

This rearrangement joins TRBV18 to TRBJ1-4, with D possibly TRBD1 on 5 matching bases. Germline V gene data show CDR1 as KGHSH and CDR2 as LQKENI. V gave up 3 bases and J gave up 4 bases, with 9 bases separating them. The CDR3 covers 14 residues. Written as DNA, the CDR3 is TGTGCCAGCTCACCGGGGCGGAATAATGAAAAACTGTTTTTT. Translating gives CASSPGRNNEKLFF.

This clone was counted only a few times. V is TRBV5-6 and J is TRBJ2-3; D is possibly TRBD1 (5 bases). V lost 4 bases and J lost 3, with 12 bases in between. This CDR3 contains 14 residues. Germline CDR1 reads SGHDT; CDR2 reads YYEEEE. CDR3 residues: CASSPGPGTDTQYF. CDR3 nucleotide sequence: TGTGCCAGCAGCCCAGGGCCTGGGACAGATACGCAGTATTTT.

The genes are TRBV5-4 and TRBJ2-5; possibly TRBD2 for D (5 bases). CDR3 length equals 15 residues. The germline V gene has CDR1 SGHNT and CDR2 YYREEE (reference sequence). The germline V and J ends were trimmed by 4 bases and 5 bases, with 18 bases remaining between them. CDR3 sequence reads: CASSPTGNPLETQYF. Here the CDR3 DNA reads TGTGCCAGCAGCCCAACGGGGAACCCCCTTGAGACCCAGTACTTC.

The genes are TRBV6-6 and TRBJ1-1; weak D call: TRBD1 (5 bases). The germline V and J ends were trimmed by 5 bases and 2 bases, with 12 bases remaining between them. Looked up from germline, CDR1 is MNHNY and CDR2 is SVGAGI (reference sequence). This CDR3 comprises 14 residues. CDR3 in amino acids: CASSRPGINTEAFF. The CDR3 region has the DNA TGTGCCAGCAGTCGACCAGGGATAAACACTGAAGCTTTCTTT.

The genes are TRBV29-1 and TRBJ2-7; 8 bases agree with TRBD2. The V gene's germline CDR1 is SQVTM and CDR2 ANQGSEA. The trim removed 6 bases at V and 6 bases at J, leaving 19 bases unmatched. The CDR3 totals 16 residues. For the CDR3, the DNA is TGCAGCGTGCACGGTGTGGCTCACGGGGGGGTCGGCGAGCAGTACTTC. This codes for CSVHGVAHGGVGEQYF.

The chain has TRBV24-1 and TRBJ1-2; 12 nucleotides align to TRBD1. Germline trimming cut 5 bases from V and 4 bases from J; bases unmatched to any gene: 13. Germline CDR1 reads KGHDR; CDR2 reads SFDVKD. The CDR3 length is 18 residues. CDR3 region: CATSGYEAGTGGVYGYTF. The CDR3 nucleotides are TGTGCCACCAGTGGATATGAAGCCGGGACAGGGGGCGTCTATGGCTACACCTTC.

The chain has TRBV30 and TRBJ2-2, with 7 bases matching TRBD2. The trim removed 3 bases at V and 6 bases at J, leaving 4 bases unmatched. The CDR3 length is 13 residues. CDR1 and CDR2 from the germline V gene are GTSNPN and SVGIG (reference sequence). CDR3 bases: TGTGCCTGGAGGGCGGCGGGAGCCGGGGAGCTGTTTTTT. It is translated as CAWRAAGAGELFF.

This CDR3 reads CSVASGRARDTQYF. The CDR3 bases are TGCAGCGTTGCTAGCGGGAGGGCGAGGGATACGCAGTATTTT. The chain uses TRBV29-1 and TRBJ2-3; 12 bases are shared with TRBD2. Losses at the gene ends were 4 bases for V and 6 bases for J; bases not matched to a gene: 5. The CDR3 covers 14 residues. CDR1 and CDR2 (germline): SQVTM, ANQGSEA.

This clone was picked up one time. The chain combines TRBV10-1 with TRBJ2-7; 8 nucleotides align to TRBD1. Germline CDR1 reads WNHNN; CDR2 reads SYGVQD (reference sequence). The V segment lost 1 base and the J segment 1 base; nucleotides outside the gene matches: 6. The CDR3 runs to 16 residues. The CDR3 coding sequence is TGCGCCAGCAGTGAGTTCCCGGACAGGGTTTCCTACGAGCAGTACTTC. Encoded protein: CASSEFPDRVSYEQYF.

The chain has TRBV7-8 and TRBJ2-1; 9 positions agree with TRBD1. The CDR3 contains 12 residues. Germline CDR1 is SGHVS and CDR2 is FQNEAQ. V shed 5 bases, J shed 11 bases, and the junction held 4 bases outside the gene matches. CDR3 nucleotide sequence: TGTGCCAGCAGCCAGGACAGGGGCAAGCAGTTCTTC. It specifies CASSQDRGKQFF.

This rearrangement joins TRBV18 to TRBJ1-2; D unclear. V was pared by 0 bases and J by 6 bases, with 20 bases between. Germline lookup yields CDR1 KGHSH and CDR2 LQKENI. The CDR3 runs to 17 residues. CDR3 sequence: CASSPPVGGFKFHGYTF. The CDR3 region has the DNA TGTGCCAGCTCACCACCGGTTGGAGGGTTTAAGTTTCATGGCTACACCTTC.

V usage is TRBV19 and J usage is TRBJ2-7, with D possibly matching TRBD2 (5 bases). The CDR3 spans 15 residues. V gave up 5 bases and J gave up 0 bases, with 14 bases separating them. Germline V lookup: CDR1 LNHDA, CDR2 SQIVND (reference sequence). In DNA form, the CDR3 reads TGTGCCAGTAGTCGCGTGACTACGATCTCCTACGAGCAGTACTTC. Its protein product is CASSRVTTISYEQYF. Using reference TRBV19 and TRBJ2-7 for the parts outside the CDR3, the full variable domain is DGGITQSPKYLFRKEGQNVTLSCEQNLNHDAMYWYRQDPGQGLRLIYYSQIVNDFQKGDIAEGYSVSREKKESFPLTVTSAQKNPTAFYLCASSRVTTISYEQYFGPGTRLTVT.

CDR3 region: CASSSSGTGYTDTQYF. CDR3 DNA: TGTGCCAGCAGTTCGTCCGGGACAGGATACACAGATACGCAGTATTTT. V is TRBV28 and J is TRBJ2-3; 8 bases are shared with TRBD1. The germline CDR1 and CDR2 sequences are MDHEN and SYDVKM. The CDR3 spans 16 residues. Trimming at V came to 4 bases and at J to 2 bases, leaving 8 bases not matched to a gene.

This chain links TRBV21-1 with TRBJ2-1; the table's D call of TRBD2 was not tested on the DNA. TRBV21-1 is labeled a pseudogene. The CDR3 sequence is 24 residues long. The CDR3 DNA sequence: TGTGCCAGCAGCAAAGGTCCCGCCGGGACTAGCGGGAGGGCCTGTAATGGAGTCATCAATGAGCAGTTCTTC. Residues: CASSKGPAGTSGRACNGVINEQFF.